The TCR beta chain under discussion was sequenced for a study of control samples from healthy donors and cancer patients. The repertoire was sequenced with immunoSEQ multiplex PCR; TCRdb's copy has only in-frame clones and lacks some. Seen here are 100,000 to 120,000 clones, roughly 90% observed once, and the top ten hold about 3.9%. V was clipped by 4 bases and J by 1 base; unmatched bases: 7. There are 16 residues in the CDR3. The V gene's germline CDR1 is SGHRS and CDR2 YFSETQ. This clone was seen a few times. The sequence derives from a woman aged 55-75 years with lung cancer. This rearrangement joins TRBV5-1 to TRBJ2-7; 11 bases fit TRBD2. Sequencing was performed on PBMCs. The CDR3 spells CASSRRTSGPSYEQYF. The CDR3 coding sequence is TGCGCCAGCAGCAGGAGGACTAGCGGGCCTTCCTACGAGCAGTACTTC.